A selection of T cell receptor beta chains follows, all from one sample in a study of cytomegalovirus exposure and HLA in healthy donors. TCRdb's copy holds only in-frame clones and misses some; the assay was immunoSEQ multiplex PCR. The sample records some 110,000 clones, under 70% being singletons. Material: PBMCs. The source of these receptors is a man aged 18 to 35 in good health and CMV-seronegative. The CDR3 runs from the conserved cysteine through the conserved F or W. The D gene is left open where the match is weak. Some rows mark clone size as missing; the rest say once, few, many or name a class of expanded clone.

D gene	J gene	V gene	clone size	CDR3 DNA	CDR3 protein
NA	TRBJ2-7	TRBV4-2	few	TGTGCCAGCAGCCAAGGGAACAGGGAGCAGTACTTC	CASSQGNREQYF
NA	TRBJ1-1	TRBV30	NA	TGTGCCTGGAGTTCAGGCCCTGCTATGAACACTGAAGCTTTCTTT	CAWSSGPAMNTEAFF
NA	TRBJ1-1	TRBV18	NA	TGTGCCAGCTCACCAAGGCTCCAGGGTGGGGCTTTCTTT	CASSPRLQGGAFF
NA	TRBJ1-1	TRBV9	NA	TGTGCCAGCAGCCCAAATCAGAACACTGAAGCTTTCTTT	CASSPNQNTEAFF
NA	TRBJ1-1	TRBV27	NA	TGTGCCAGCAGTTTATCAGGCGGGCTCAGCACTGAAGCTTTCTTT	CASSLSGGLSTEAFF
TRBD2	TRBJ2-1	TRBV5-1	few	TGCGCCAGCAGCTGGGGGAGCGGGGGGGCCTACAATGAGCAGTTCTTC	CASSWGSGGAYNEQFF
TRBD1	TRBJ1-5	TRBV2	NA	TGTGCCAGCAGTATCCCCGACAGGGGTGGGGAGCCCCAGCATTTT	CASSIPDRGGEPQHF
NA	TRBJ2-3	TRBV5-1	NA	TGCGCCAGCAGCTCCGGGGGTTTAGCCGAGCCCACAGATACGCAGTATTTT	CASSSGGLAEPTDTQYF
NA	TRBJ1-2	TRBV19	NA	TGTGCCAGTAGTAGGCGGGAACCTCGACTCTATGGCTACACCTTC	CASSRREPRLYGYTF
TRBD1	TRBJ1-1	TRBV10-3	NA	TGTGCCATCAGTCTTACCGGGACAGGGTACAACACTGAAGCTTTCTTT	CAISLTGTGYNTEAFF
NA	TRBJ2-3	TRBV7-9	NA	TGTGCCAGCAGCTTAGCGGCGGCGGGCACGGCAGATACGCAGTATTTT	CASSLAAAGTADTQYF
NA	TRBJ2-7	TRBV7-9	NA	TGTGCCAGCAGCTTAGGCTCGGGCGAGCAGTACTTC	CASSLGSGEQYF
TRBD2	TRBJ2-1	TRBV12-5	NA	TGTGCTAGTGGCCAGTCTAGCGGGAGTTCCTACAATGAGCAGTTCTTC	CASGQSSGSSYNEQFF
NA	TRBJ2-3	TRBV7-2	NA	TGTGCCAGCAGCTTATCTTGGAGCCCGGGGGAGCAGTATTTT	CASSLSWSPGEQYF
NA	TRBJ2-7	TRBV6-5	NA	TGTGCCAGCAGTTACAGGGCGGGGGCCCCCGCCTACGAGCAGTACTTC	CASSYRAGAPAYEQYF
NA	TRBJ2-3	TRBV19	NA	TGTGCCAGTAGTACCGGCAGGAAAGATACGCAGTATTTT	CASSTGRKDTQYF
NA	TRBJ2-7	TRBV5-4	NA	TGTGCCAGCAGCCCTGGGGGGATCTACGAGCAGTACTTC	CASSPGGIYEQYF
TRBD1	TRBJ2-7	TRBV7-8	few	TGTGCCAGCAGATCGAGCCGTCGTGGGGGACAGGGGTTCTACGAGCAGTACTTC	CASRSSRRGGQGFYEQYF
NA	TRBJ2-7	TRBV15	NA	TGTGCCACCAGCACAGTTTTAAGCGGTTGGAACGAGCAGTACTTC	CATSTVLSGWNEQYF
TRBD1	TRBJ1-1	TRBV6-1	NA	TGTGCCAGCAGTGTCCGGGACAGGGTGAACACTGAAGCTTTCTTT	CASSVRDRVNTEAFF
NA	TRBJ2-5	TRBV18	few	TGTGCCAGCTCACCACTCCGGGAGACCCAGTACTTC	CASSPLRETQYF
NA	TRBJ2-3	TRBV5-1	NA	TGCGCCAGCAGCCTCTCGGACAGTTCGAGTCCGCAGTATTTT	CASSLSDSSSPQYF
NA	TRBJ2-7	TRBV18	once	TGTGCCAGCTCACCGAACACCTTCTACGAGCAGTACTTC	CASSPNTFYEQYF
TRBD2	TRBJ2-1	TRBV25-1	NA	TGTGCCAGCAGTGAATCTCAGATGGCGGGAGCGGGCAATGAGCAGTTCTTC	CASSESQMAGAGNEQFF
NA	TRBJ1-1	TRBV28	few	TGTGCCAGCAGTTTAAAAGGGGCAGGCCCGAACACTGAAGCTTTCTTT	CASSLKGAGPNTEAFF
TRBD1	TRBJ2-7	TRBV6-1	NA	TGTGCCAGCCGGGACAGGGGGACCTACGAGCAGTACTTC	CASRDRGTYEQYF
NA	TRBJ1-2	TRBV6-1	once	TGTGCCAGCAGACTCCTACAGGGTGGTAACTATGGCTACACCTTC	CASRLLQGGNYGYTF
NA	TRBJ1-1	TRBV25-1	NA	TGTGCCAGCAGTCCTCGGGGGGCTGAAGCTTTCTTT	CASSPRGAEAFF
NA	TRBJ2-7	TRBV11-2	NA	TGTGCCAGCAGCTTTAGGGCAGGGGCTTCCTACGAGCAGTACTTC	CASSFRAGASYEQYF
TRBD1	TRBJ1-4	TRBV4-1	once	TGCGCCAGCAGCCAAGGACCGGGACAGGGGAATGAAAAACTGTTTTTT	CASSQGPGQGNEKLFF
TRBD2	TRBJ2-7	TRBV29-1	once	TGCAGCGTGAGCGCTGGACTAGCCTCCTTCGAGCAGTACTTC	CSVSAGLASFEQYF
TRBD1	TRBJ2-2	TRBV4-2	few	TGTGCCAGCAGCCCCGCCCCGGGACAGCGCACCGGGGAGCTGTTTTTT	CASSPAPGQRTGELFF
NA	TRBJ1-1	TRBV19	once	TGTGCCAGTAGTGTCTCCGTGAGGAACACTGAAGCTTTCTTT	CASSVSVRNTEAFF
TRBD1	TRBJ1-3	TRBV6-6	NA	TGTGCCAGCAGACAACCGGGACAGGCCTCTGGAAACACCATATATTTT	CASRQPGQASGNTIYF
NA	TRBJ2-4	TRBV6-5	once	TGTGCCAGCAGTCCAAAGGGGGGGAGGGCCGTCATTCAGTACTTC	CASSPKGGRAVIQYF